The 8 T cell receptor beta chains below all came from one sample that was sequenced in a study of cytomegalovirus exposure and HLA in healthy donors. Generated by immunoSEQ multiplex PCR, the TCRdb table keeps only in-frame clones and is missing some. The table has roughly 120,000 clones, about 91% seen once; the top ten hold around 1.9%. Sequenced sample: PBMCs. These receptors were taken from a man in his late teens or twenties in good health and CMV-seronegative.

The J gene is TRBJ1-1, the V gene TRBV7-6; 10 positions agree with TRBD1. There are 17 residues in the CDR3. Germline V gene sequence: CDR1 SGHVS, CDR2 FNYEAQ. Trimming took 5 bases from V and 9 from J; bases not matched to a gene: 18. The DNA of the CDR3 is TGTGCCAGCAGCCAGAGGTCCGGGGACAGGGGCTTAGGGAAAGCTTTCTTT. Translated: CASSQRSGDRGLGKAFF.

The chain joins TRBV7-2 to TRBJ2-1; 8 nucleotides agree with TRBD2. CDR3 length: 15 residues. Germline CDR1 SGHTA, CDR2 FQGNSA. With V trimmed by 5 bases and J by 5 bases, 8 bases remained unmatched. The CDR3 is CASSPLYSGDNEQFF. The CDR3 DNA reads as TGTGCCAGCAGCCCCCTTTATAGCGGGGACAATGAGCAGTTCTTC.

J is TRBJ2-2 and V is TRBV9; 7 nucleotides line up with TRBD2. Looked up from germline, CDR1 is SGDLS and CDR2 is YYNGEE. V gave up 3 bases and J gave up 4 bases; unmatched junction bases: 6. The CDR3 extends over 15 amino acids. The CDR3 DNA is TGTGCCAGCAGCGCCTACGGGGGGTCCACCGGGGAGCTGTTTTTT. Its protein product is CASSAYGGSTGELFF.

V gene TRBV5-6 combines with J gene TRBJ1-5; TRBD1 matches 9 bases. Germline V gene lookup returns CDR1 SGHDT and CDR2 YYEEEE. Trimming cost V 4 bases and J 3 bases; bases outside gene matches: 8. The CDR3 length is 16 residues. The CDR3 protein is CASSGGQGGTNQPQHF. The CDR3 coding sequence is TGTGCCAGCAGCGGGGGACAGGGTGGGACCAATCAGCCCCAGCATTTT.

The chain links TRBV25-1 to TRBJ2-1, with D tentatively TRBD2 (5 bases). CDR3 size: 16 residues. V dropped 4 bases and J dropped 0 bases, with 13 bases sitting between them. In germline, CDR1 is MGHDK, CDR2 SYGVNS. The CDR3 loop reads CASSGLAPSSYNEQFF. The CDR3 bases are TGTGCCAGCAGTGGTTTAGCGCCCAGCTCCTACAATGAGCAGTTCTTC. Full variable domain (outside the CDR3, taken from reference TRBV25-1 and TRBJ2-1): EADIYQTPRYLVIGTGKKITLECSQTMGHDKMYWYQQDPGMELHLIHYSYGVNSTEKGDLSSESTVSRIRTEHFPLTLESARPSHTSQYLCASSGLAPSSYNEQFFGPGTRLTVL.

The V call is TRBV7-6, the J call TRBJ1-2; D gene unclear. V lost 5 bases to trimming and J lost 6 bases, with 10 bases between them. This CDR3 region has 12 residues. Germline V gene sequence: CDR1 SGHVS, CDR2 FNYEAQ. The CDR3: CASSDRGDGYTF. CDR3 DNA sequence: TGTGCCAGCAGCGATAGAGGTGATGGCTACACCTTC.

The chain recombines TRBV19 with TRBJ2-7, with 9 bases that match TRBD1. V trimming: 5 bases; J trimming: 9 bases; junction bases outside the gene matches: 11. The germline V gene has CDR1 LNHDA and CDR2 SQIVND (reference sequence). This CDR3 comprises 14 residues. Written as DNA, the CDR3 is TGTGCCAGTAGTGTACAGGGGGCCCGGGCTGCGCAGTACTTC. Its translation is CASSVQGARAAQYF.

This clone was seen only once. The rearrangement joins TRBV4-3 to TRBJ1-1, with D uncertain. The V gene lost 0 bases and the J gene lost 4 bases, with 6 bases spanning the gap. Germline values: CDR1 LGHNA, CDR2 YSLEER. This CDR3 comprises 13 residues. The chain's CDR3 is CASSQEELTEAFF. The DNA of the CDR3 is TGCGCCAGCAGCCAAGAGGAGCTCACTGAAGCTTTCTTT.